One T cell receptor beta chain is described in this entry. Its specificity is unknown. This entry is derived from a study of beta chain features in type 1 diabetes. Study-wide results and limits: Among patients with Type 1 diabetes, TCRB CDR3s were moderately but significantly shorter in every one of the four CD4+ subsets.

The entirety of the isolated RNA underwent reverse transcription, so expressed TCRB transcripts were sequenced. Profiling relied on immunoSEQ multiplex PCR, and the TCRdb table lists in-frame clones only, not all of them. The sample includes approximately 130,000 clones, roughly 17% of them seen just once. V was trimmed by 5 bases and J by 2 bases, leaving 13 bases between them. Germline loops: CDR1 PRHDT, CDR2 FYEKMQ (reference sequence). There are 14 residues in the CDR3. This receptor was taken from a man younger than 35 with type 1 diabetes. The chain combines TRBV13 with TRBJ2-7; no clear D gene. The sequencing sample was made of central memory CD4+ T cells from blood. The DNA of the CDR3 is TGTGCCAGCAGCCCCCGCCCTGCGCCCTACGAGCAGTACTTC. Amino acid sequence: CASSPRPAPYEQYF.